A single sample is the source of the 4 T cell receptor beta chains below, sequenced in a study of spatial heterogeneity in lung cancer. MiXCR was run by TCRdb on the 5' RACE reads, yielding one entry per CDR3 protein. The table records roughly 10,000 distinct CDR3 sequences, around 4% of them present only once. Described time point: sample taken at primary tumor resection. Material for sequencing was whole RNA from tumor, nontumor lung or frozen PBMC, left unsorted. The sample in question was normal lung tissue next to the tumor, obtained at surgery. The receptor source for this set is a male donor with early-stage non-small cell lung cancer.

By proportion, this clonotype is medium-sized (0.01 to 0.1%). The size of this beta chain means little, since it is a stray read in a library made for alpha chains. This chain connects TRBV12-3 or TRBV12-4 to TRBJ2-1, with D perhaps TRBD2 (6 bases). V gave up 5 bases and J gave up 8 bases, with 10 bases separating them. CDR3 size: 12 residues. The CDR3 DNA reads as TGTGCCAGCAGTCCACAGCGGGATGAGCAGTTCTTC. This gives the protein CASSPQRDEQFF.

By sample share, this clonotype is medium-sized. This beta chain turned up in a library designed for alpha chains; as an off-target read, its abundance says little. The chain has TRBV11-2 and TRBJ2-7; TRBD1 matches 7 bases. The CDR3 is 15 amino acids. Looked up from germline, CDR1 is SGHAT and CDR2 is FQNNGV. The ends lost 3 bases at V and 1 base at J; junction bases unmatched: 6. CDR3 sequence: CASSFPGQVSYEQYF. CDR3 nucleotides: TGTGCCAGCAGCTTCCCCGGACAGGTATCCTACGAGCAGTACTTC. Full variable domain (rest looked up from reference TRBV11-2 and TRBJ2-7): EAGVAQSPRYKIIEKRQSVAFWCNPISGHATLYWYQQILGQGPKLLIQFQNNGVVDDSQLPKDRFSAERLKGVDSTLKIQPAKLEDSAVYLCASSFPGQVSYEQYFGPGTRLTVT.

This clonotype was observed many times. For a library built for alpha chains, this beta chain is a stray read; little rests on its size. The chain carries TRBV29-1 and TRBJ1-1; tentatively, D is TRBD1 (5 bases). Looked up from germline, CDR1 is SQVTM and CDR2 is ANQGSEA. The CDR3 totals 12 residues. Trimming pared 6 bases from V and 6 bases from J, leaving 14 bases between. CDR3 DNA sequence: TGCAGCGTATACAGGACTAGCTCTGAAGCTTTCTTT. This translates into CSVYRTSSEAFF.

This clonotype has ten or more counts. Within a library made for alpha chains, this beta chain is off target, and its count is uninformative. This rearrangement joins TRBV6-5 to TRBJ1-3; 7 bases line up with TRBD1. The CDR3 consists of 16 residues. In germline, CDR1 is MNHEY, CDR2 SVGAGI. V lost 4 bases and J lost 1; bases outside the gene matches: 7. The CDR3 here is CASSSFGQASGNTIYF. DNA of the CDR3: TGTGCCAGCAGTTCCTTCGGACAGGCGTCTGGAAACACCATATATTTT.